This section outlines one T cell receptor (beta chain) sequence together with its context. Its antigen is unknown. The sample comes from a study of cytotoxic CD8 clonotypes in ibrutinib-treated CLL. Overall study context: The study recorded mean values of around 250,000 productive templates and 80,000 to 100,000 productive rearrangements per sample.

Study-level results: Under treatment, the uncommon public clonotypes either contracted or remained stable. Sample timing was unmatched between remission and later-progressing patients; lymph nodes unstudied.

About 2 micrograms of genomic DNA from cryopreserved PBMCs went into TCR beta libraries. The CDR3 has 13 amino acids. Germline V lookup: CDR1 MNHEY, CDR2 SMNVEV (reference sequence). V lost 5 bases and J lost 5, with 11 bases in between. Data came from immunoSEQ multiplex PCR; TCRdb stores just in-frame clones and leaves some out. The sample contains approximately 60,000 clones, approximately 52% of which appear only once. The sequence came from a human donor with chronic lymphocytic leukemia. The input for sequencing was PBMCs, taken after 24 months of ibrutinib treatment. The V call is TRBV27, the J call TRBJ2-3; D unresolved. For the CDR3, the DNA is TGTGCCAGCAGTGACCTTGGGGTAGATACGCAGTATTTT. It specifies CASSDLGVDTQYF.